Shown below are 7 T cell receptor beta chains from a single sample sequenced in a study of shared clonotypes between healthy human individuals. This table comes from immunoSEQ multiplex PCR, and its TCRdb copy is limited to in-frame clones, with some not included. This table holds roughly 2 million clones, about 94% found once. CD45RO-negative, CCR7-selected cells formed the naive CD8 fraction, which excluded terminally differentiated effector memory CD45RA+ cells. Sequencing was done on a sample of naive CD8+ T cells sorted from blood. All receptors come from a man aged 18 to 29 in good health.

The chain has TRBV4-1 and TRBJ2-3; TRBD1 or TRBD2 may be the D gene (6 bases each). In germline, CDR1 is MGHRA, CDR2 YSYEKL. This CDR3 spans 14 amino acids. Trimming cost V 5 bases and J 6 bases, with 15 bases left between them. As DNA, the CDR3 is TGCGCCAGCAGCATGCGGGACACTTCGGATACGCAGTATTTT. Encoded protein: CASSMRDTSDTQYF.

The genes are TRBV11-2 and TRBJ2-7, with 9 bases matching TRBD2. Germline V lookup: CDR1 SGHAT, CDR2 FQNNGV. V was pared by 8 bases and J by 3 bases, with 2 bases of the junction left unmatched. This CDR3 is built from 12 residues. CDR3 sequence: CASAGGHYEQYF. DNA for the CDR3: TGTGCCAGCGCGGGGGGGCACTACGAGCAGTACTTC.

V and J are TRBV9 and TRBJ2-1; possibly TRBD1 or TRBD2 for D (5 bases each). The CDR3 has 14 amino acids. The germline V gene encodes CDR1 SGDLS and CDR2 YYNGEE. Trimming took 0 bases from V and 6 from J, leaving 10 bases between them. CDR3 bases: TGTGCCAGCAGCGTAGGGGGGATACCCAATGAGCAGTTCTTC. Its protein product is CASSVGGIPNEQFF. Looking up the rest from reference TRBV9 and TRBJ2-1 gives the full variable domain: DSGVTQTPKHLITATGQRVTLRCSPRSGDLSVYWYQQSLDQGLQFLIQYYNGEERAKGNILERFSAQQFPDLHSELNLSSLELGDSALYFCASSVGGIPNEQFFGPGTRLTVL.

The chain recombines TRBV5-1 with TRBJ2-2; D ambiguous. The V and J ends lost 0 bases and 8 bases respectively, with 5 bases between them. The CDR3 is 12 residues long. The germline V gene encodes CDR1 SGHRS and CDR2 YFSETQ. CDR3 sequence reads: CASSLVVGELFF. The CDR3 region has the DNA TGCGCCAGCAGCTTGGTCGTGGGGGAGCTGTTTTTT.

V usage is TRBV4-1 and J usage is TRBJ1-2, with D maybe TRBD1 (6 bases). Trimming took 4 bases from V and 3 from J, leaving 15 bases between them. The germline gives CDR1 MGHRA, CDR2 YSYEKL. The CDR3 consists of 15 residues. The CDR3, as DNA: TGCGCCAGCAGCCTCCGCGGAGGGGGGCACTATGGCTACACCTTC. It specifies CASSLRGGGHYGYTF.

This clone was recorded once. The chain combines TRBV2 with TRBJ1-2; 9 bases align to TRBD1. The CDR3 totals 17 residues. V lost 3 bases and J lost 3; bases outside the gene matches: 11. CDR1 and CDR2 (germline): SNHLY, FYNNEI. The CDR3 DNA reads as TGTGCCAGCAGTGACTCCGCCGACAGGGGGATTGACTATGGCTACACCTTC. Amino acids: CASSDSADRGIDYGYTF.

The genes are TRBV25-1 and TRBJ1-5, with D possibly being TRBD1 (6 bases). The CDR3 loop spans 18 amino acids. Germline loops: CDR1 MGHDK, CDR2 SYGVNS. Trimming pared 3 bases from V and 0 bases from J, leaving 18 bases between. The CDR3: CASSDPSGGGVSNQPQHF. DNA of the CDR3: TGTGCCAGCAGTGATCCCAGCGGAGGGGGGGTTAGCAATCAGCCCCAGCATTTT. The full variable domain, completed using reference TRBV25-1 and TRBJ1-5, is EADIYQTPRYLVIGTGKKITLECSQTMGHDKMYWYQQDPGMELHLIHYSYGVNSTEKGDLSSESTVSRIRTEHFPLTLESARPSHTSQYLCASSDPSGGGVSNQPQHFGDGTRLSIL.